This T cell receptor (beta chain) came from a study of T cell repertoires in cytomegalovirus infection. Whole-study context: Signatures in public TCR beta sequences pointed to both CMV infection and matching HLA type. Study-wide results and caveats: Ex vivo responses were dominated by HLA-C-restricted CMV-specific TCR beta clonotypes. The cumulative frequency of public TCR beta families identified carriers of CMV plus the relevant HLA.

The CDR3 extends over 15 amino acids. Germline trimming cut 6 bases from V and 3 bases from J; bases unmatched to any gene: 10. Germline V gives CDR1 SNHLY, CDR2 FYNNEI. MiXCR, applied by TCRdb to the reads, yields one record per CDR3 protein. The sample consists of about 740,000 distinct CDR3 sequences, 35% to 40% of them appearing once. With regard to this clonotype: What it binds is not known.

Sample: PBMCs. This clonotype was obtained from a human donor in good health (CMV status not recorded). Some clones in this sample may be carry-over from other donors' samples. The chain combines TRBV2 with TRBJ2-7, with 8 bases that match TRBD1. The CDR3 loop reads CASSPSPQGDYEQYF. The CDR3 nucleotides are TGTGCCAGCAGCCCGAGCCCACAGGGGGACTACGAGCAGTACTTC.